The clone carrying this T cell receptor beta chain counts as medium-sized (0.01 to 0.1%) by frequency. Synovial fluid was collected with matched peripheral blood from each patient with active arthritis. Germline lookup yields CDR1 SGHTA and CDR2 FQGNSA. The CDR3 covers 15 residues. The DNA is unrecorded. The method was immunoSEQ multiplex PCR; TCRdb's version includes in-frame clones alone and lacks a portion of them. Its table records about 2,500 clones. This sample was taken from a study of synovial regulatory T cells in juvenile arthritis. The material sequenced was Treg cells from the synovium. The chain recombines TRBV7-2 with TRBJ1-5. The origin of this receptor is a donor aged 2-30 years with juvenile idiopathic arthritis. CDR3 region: CASSLEDGVGQPQHF.